The 24 T cell receptor beta chains below were found in one sample sequenced in a study of technical replicates of blood from a few donors. Using immunoSEQ multiplex PCR, the repertoire was profiled, and TCRdb retains in-frame clones only, with some absent. Of tens of thousands of clones listed, around nine tenths are singletons. The sequencing sample was made of T cells isolated from PBMCs. Every receptor here comes from a human donor in good health.

This sequence joins TRBV5-1 and TRBJ2-7; unclear D gene. This CDR3 has 14 amino acids. The V end was cut by 0 bases, the J end by 6 bases, with 13 bases between. The germline V gene has CDR1 SGHRS and CDR2 YFSETQ. CDR3 DNA: TGCGCCAGCAGCTTGGGGCAGGTCTTAGGCGAGCAGTACTTC. This translates into CASSLGQVLGEQYF.

DNA for the CDR3: TGTGCCAGCAGTCCCCTCGGGGAGGCTGCTTTCTTT. Translation gives CASSPLGEAAFF. This rearrangement joins TRBV6-6 to TRBJ1-1, with unresolved D. Germline V lookup: CDR1 MNHNY, CDR2 SVGAGI (reference sequence). The CDR3 has 12 residues. V was trimmed by 5 bases and J by 11 bases, leaving 15 bases between them.

CDR3 in amino acids: CASSLGPPGLAFHEQYF. In DNA form, the CDR3 reads TGTGCCAGCAGCTTAGGCCCCCCAGGACTAGCCTTCCACGAGCAGTACTTC. V usage is TRBV7-2 and J usage is TRBJ2-7, with 8 bases lining up with TRBD2. Germline CDR1 is SGHTA and CDR2 is FQGNSA. This CDR3 comprises 17 residues. The V and J ends lost 1 base and 5 bases, in that order; junction bases with no gene match: 13. The full variable domain, completed using reference TRBV7-2 and TRBJ2-7, is GAGVSQSPSNKVTEKGKDVELRCDPISGHTALYWYRQSLGQGLEFLIYFQGNSAPDKSGLPSDRFSAERTGGSVSTLTIQRTQQEDSAVYLCASSLGPPGLAFHEQYFGPGTRLTVT.

This clone has only one observation. This sequence joins TRBV25-1 and TRBJ2-1; maybe TRBD2 (5 bases). Germline values: CDR1 MGHDK, CDR2 SYGVNS. The CDR3 extends over 16 amino acids. Trimming pared 0 bases from V and 4 bases from J, leaving 13 bases between. CDR3 sequence (DNA): TGTGCCAGCAGTGAATATAAAGGTCCGGGGTACAATGAGCAGTTCTTC. It encodes CASSEYKGPGYNEQFF.

This clone showed up just once. The J gene is TRBJ2-5, the V gene TRBV6-5; tentative D call: TRBD1 (6 bases). The V end lost 0 bases, the J end lost 3 bases, and 14 bases lay between the germline ends. The CDR3 has 16 amino acids. Looked up from germline, CDR1 is MNHEY and CDR2 is SVGAGI. CDR3: CASSYSSGRQEETQYF. CDR3 nucleotide sequence: TGTGCCAGCAGTTACTCGTCGGGGAGACAGGAAGAGACCCAGTACTTC.

The chain combines TRBV28 with TRBJ2-1; 8 nucleotides align to TRBD1. Germline lookup yields CDR1 MDHEN and CDR2 SYDVKM. With V trimmed by 2 bases and J by 8 bases, 11 bases remained unmatched. CDR3 length equals 16 residues. DNA for the CDR3: TGTGCCAGCAGTTTAGTCGGGACAGGCGCTAGGTATGAGCAGTTCTTC. Amino acid sequence: CASSLVGTGARYEQFF.

This chain joins TRBV9 and TRBJ2-7, with D uncertain. The germline V gene encodes CDR1 SGDLS and CDR2 YYNGEE. The CDR3 runs 15 residues. V dropped 4 bases and J dropped 0 bases, with 14 bases sitting between them. The CDR3, as DNA: TGTGCCAGCAGCCCCTCGCACGGGTACTCCTACGAGCAGTACTTC. Residues: CASSPSHGYSYEQYF.

The V gene is TRBV28, the J gene TRBJ1-2, with TRBD1 matching 12 bases. V shed 6 bases and J 5 bases; nucleotides not matched to a gene: 7. The CDR3 sequence is 15 residues long. CDR1 is MDHEN and CDR2 is SYDVKM in the germline V gene. The CDR3 bases are TGTGCCAGCAGGCCGCCGGGACAGGGGGCGTATGGCTACACCTTC. Translation: CASRPPGQGAYGYTF.

This chain uses TRBV19 with TRBJ2-2; D possibly corresponds to TRBD2 (5 bases). The CDR3 loop spans 13 amino acids. CDR1 LNHDA and CDR2 SQIVND come from the germline V gene (reference sequence). The ends were cut back, 1 base at V and 5 bases at J, with 5 bases in the middle. CDR3 sequence (DNA): TGTGCCAGTAGTATAGGGACTACCGGGGAGCTGTTTTTT. Protein: CASSIGTTGELFF.

A single count supports this clone. The chain employs TRBV10-3 and TRBJ1-2, with TRBD1 matching 9 bases. Germline values: CDR1 ENHRY, CDR2 SYGVKD. The CDR3 is made up of 16 amino acids. Losses at the gene ends were 7 bases for V and 7 bases for J; bases not matched to a gene: 16. The CDR3 is CAINGQGSSFLSGYTF. CDR3 in DNA: TGTGCCATCAATGGACAGGGGTCCTCCTTCTTAAGTGGCTACACCTTC.

The V and J genes are TRBV19 and TRBJ1-1, with D unresolved. The germline V and J ends were trimmed by 7 bases and 6 bases, with 15 bases remaining between them. In germline, CDR1 is LNHDA, CDR2 SQIVND (reference sequence). The CDR3 extends over 13 amino acids. The CDR3 bases are TGTGCCAGTACGGAGGCCGTTTTGGCTGAAGCTTTCTTT. Amino acid sequence: CASTEAVLAEAFF.

CDR3 protein: CASSPPGYGASGYNEQFF. CDR3 DNA sequence: TGCGCCAGCAGCCCACCGGGCTATGGGGCTAGCGGCTACAATGAGCAGTTCTTC. The V call is TRBV4-1, the J call TRBJ2-1, with TRBD2 matching over 7 bases. From germline, CDR1 is MGHRA and CDR2 YSYEKL. V trimming: 4 bases; J trimming: 3 bases; junction bases outside the gene matches: 15. The CDR3 covers 18 residues.

The rearrangement uses TRBV7-9 and TRBJ2-7; no firm D call. This CDR3 has 13 residues. V gave up 5 bases and J gave up 1 base, with 9 bases separating them. CDR1 is SEHNR, CDR2 FQNEAQ, per germline (reference sequence). The CDR3 bases are TGTGCCAGCAGCGGAGAAGGTTCCTACGAGCAGTACTTC. Its protein product is CASSGEGSYEQYF.

The rearrangement joins TRBV14 to TRBJ2-1; 9 bases line up with TRBD2. The V and J ends lost 4 bases and 4 bases, in that order; junction bases with no gene match: 5. The CDR3 runs to 15 residues. Germline CDR1 is SGHDN and CDR2 is FVKESK. The CDR3 spells CASSLTSGWYNEQFF. The CDR3 DNA is TGTGCCAGCAGCCTGACTAGCGGCTGGTACAATGAGCAGTTCTTC.

This chain connects TRBV9 to TRBJ2-2, with TRBD1 identical over 9 bases. V lost 2 bases, J lost 8 bases, and 4 bases stayed unmatched. There are 14 residues in the CDR3. Germline V lookup: CDR1 SGDLS, CDR2 YYNGEE. The DNA for the CDR3 is TGTGCCAGCAGCGTGGACAGGGGAACGGGGGAGCTGTTTTTT. Its translation is CASSVDRGTGELFF.

The chain links TRBV19 to TRBJ1-1; no clear D gene. Germline CDR1 LNHDA, CDR2 SQIVND (reference sequence). The CDR3 runs 13 residues. V gave up 4 bases and J gave up 0 bases, with 6 bases separating them. The CDR3 protein is CASSTRMNTEAFF. CDR3 DNA: TGTGCCAGTAGTACCAGAATGAACACTGAAGCTTTCTTT.

The J gene is TRBJ2-6, the V gene TRBV27; TRBD1 matches at 12 bases. This CDR3 has 24 amino acids. V was pared by 2 bases and J by 0 bases, with 20 bases of the junction left unmatched. The germline V gene has CDR1 MNHEY and CDR2 SMNVEV (reference sequence). The CDR3 region has the DNA TGTGCCAGCAGTTTAAAGAGATACAGAGTAGGGGACAGGGGGCGAGACTCTGGGGCCAACGTCCTGACTTTC. Residues: CASSLKRYRVGDRGRDSGANVLTF.

The chain couples TRBV4-2 to TRBJ2-6, with D maybe TRBD1 (6 bases). V lost 0 bases and J 12 bases, leaving 18 bases between the germline ends. Germline V gene sequence: CDR1 LGHNA, CDR2 YNFKEQ. The CDR3 is made up of 16 amino acids. This CDR3 is CASSQDLGAEDPVLTF. The CDR3 DNA is TGTGCCAGCAGCCAAGATTTGGGGGCTGAGGACCCCGTCCTGACTTTC.

This chain uses TRBV11-1 with TRBJ2-7; tentative D call: TRBD1 (6 bases). Trimming stripped 4 bases from V and 2 bases from J, with 15 bases between. CDR1 is SGHAT, CDR2 FQDESV, per germline (reference sequence). The length of the CDR3 is 15 residues. The DNA for the CDR3 is TGTGCCAGCAGCTCGGACAGATACATTACCTACGAGCAGTACTTC. Amino acid sequence: CASSSDRYITYEQYF. Complete variable domain (other parts from reference TRBV11-1 and TRBJ2-7): EAEVAQSPRYKITEKSQAVAFWCDPISGHATLYWYRQILGQGPELLVQFQDESVVDDSQLPKDRFSAERLKGVDSTLKIQPAELGDSAMYLCASSSDRYITYEQYFGPGTRLTVT.

The V and J genes are TRBV9 and TRBJ2-1, with 8 bases identical to TRBD2. Germline V gene sequence: CDR1 SGDLS, CDR2 YYNGEE. V gave up 2 bases and J gave up 1 base; unmatched junction bases: 14. The CDR3 covers 19 residues. The CDR3 loop is CASSVPAGEPLQSYNEQFF. DNA for the CDR3: TGTGCCAGCAGCGTCCCAGCGGGAGAGCCCCTTCAATCCTACAATGAGCAGTTCTTC. The entire variable domain, with the rest obtained from reference TRBV9 and TRBJ2-1, is as follows: DSGVTQTPKHLITATGQRVTLRCSPRSGDLSVYWYQQSLDQGLQFLIQYYNGEERAKGNILERFSAQQFPDLHSELNLSSLELGDSALYFCASSVPAGEPLQSYNEQFFGPGTRLTVL.

This chain's CDR3 is CASSAETGYEQYF. DNA for the CDR3: TGCGCCAGCAGCGCCGAGACAGGGTACGAGCAGTACTTC. The chain couples TRBV5-1 to TRBJ2-7, with 7 bases fitting TRBD1. Looked up from germline, CDR1 is SGHRS and CDR2 is YFSETQ. There are 13 residues in the CDR3. The V segment lost 4 bases and the J segment 4 bases; nucleotides outside the gene matches: 5.

The V call is TRBV7-3, the J call TRBJ2-6; D possibly corresponds to TRBD1 (6 bases). Germline CDR1 reads SGHTA; CDR2 reads FQGTGA. The ends were cut back, 4 bases at V and 1 base at J, with 8 bases in the middle. The CDR3 covers 15 residues. Written as DNA, the CDR3 is TGTGCCAGCAGCTGGGACACGTCTGGGGCCAACGTCCTGACTTTC. Protein sequence: CASSWDTSGANVLTF.

The J gene is TRBJ1-3, the V gene TRBV10-3, with D possibly being TRBD1 (6 bases). The CDR3 runs to 12 residues. The V gene's germline CDR1 is ENHRY and CDR2 SYGVKD. V lost 9 bases to trimming and J lost 0 bases, with 6 bases between them. CDR3 protein: CAIQGSGNTIYF. CDR3 coding DNA: TGTGCCATACAGGGCTCTGGAAACACCATATATTTT.

In its sample, this clone was seen once. The rearrangement joins TRBV29-1 to TRBJ1-5; D might be TRBD1 (5 bases). Germline V gives CDR1 SQVTM, CDR2 ANQGSEA. Deletions cut 2 bases from V and 2 bases from J, with 13 bases between. The CDR3 contains 15 residues. CDR3 protein: CSVECRDPRNQPQHF. In DNA, the CDR3 is TGCAGCGTTGAATGCAGGGATCCCCGCAATCAGCCCCAGCATTTT.